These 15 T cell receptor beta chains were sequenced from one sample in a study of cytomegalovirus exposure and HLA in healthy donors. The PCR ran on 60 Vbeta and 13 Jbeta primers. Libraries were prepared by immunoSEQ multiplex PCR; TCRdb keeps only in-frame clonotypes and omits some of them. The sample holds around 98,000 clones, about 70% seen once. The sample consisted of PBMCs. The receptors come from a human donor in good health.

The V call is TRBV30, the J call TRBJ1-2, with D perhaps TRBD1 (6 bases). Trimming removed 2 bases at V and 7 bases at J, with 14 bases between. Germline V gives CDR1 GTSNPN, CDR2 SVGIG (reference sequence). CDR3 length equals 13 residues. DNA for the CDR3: TGTGCCTGGAGTCGACAGGACCTCCCTGGCTACACCTTC. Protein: CAWSRQDLPGYTF.

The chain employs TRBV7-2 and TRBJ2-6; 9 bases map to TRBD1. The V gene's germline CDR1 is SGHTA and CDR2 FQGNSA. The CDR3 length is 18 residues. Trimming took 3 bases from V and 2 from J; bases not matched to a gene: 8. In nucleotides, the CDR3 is TGTGCCAGCAGCTTCCACAGGGGGCGCATCCCTGGGGCCAACGTCCTGACTTTC. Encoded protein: CASSFHRGRIPGANVLTF.

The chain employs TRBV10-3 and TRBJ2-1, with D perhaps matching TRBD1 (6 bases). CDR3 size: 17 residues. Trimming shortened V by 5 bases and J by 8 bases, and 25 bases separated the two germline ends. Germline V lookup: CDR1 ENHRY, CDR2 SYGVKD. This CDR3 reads CAISIQGIGQSPHEQFF. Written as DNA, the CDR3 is TGTGCCATCAGTATTCAAGGGATAGGACAGTCACCTCATGAGCAGTTCTTC.

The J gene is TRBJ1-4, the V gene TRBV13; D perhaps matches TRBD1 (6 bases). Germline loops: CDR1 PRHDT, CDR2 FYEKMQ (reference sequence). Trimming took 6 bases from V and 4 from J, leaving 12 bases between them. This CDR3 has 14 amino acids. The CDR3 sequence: CASRAGQRNEKLFF. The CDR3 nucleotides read TGTGCCAGCAGGGCTGGACAGCGTAATGAAAAACTGTTTTTT. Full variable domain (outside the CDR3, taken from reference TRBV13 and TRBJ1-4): AAGVIQSPRHLIKEKRETATLKCYPIPRHDTVYWYQQGPGQDPQFLISFYEKMQSDKGSIPDRFSAQQFSDYHSELNMSSLELGDSALYFCASRAGQRNEKLFFGSGTQLSVL.

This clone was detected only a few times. The chain's CDR3 is CASSEGSSYEQYF. The CDR3, as DNA: TGTGCCAGCAGTGAAGGCAGCTCCTACGAGCAGTACTTC. The chain is built from TRBV6-1 and TRBJ2-7; no clear D gene. Germline V gives CDR1 MNHNS, CDR2 SASEGT. V dropped 1 base and J dropped 0 bases, with 4 bases sitting between them. The CDR3 consists of 13 residues.

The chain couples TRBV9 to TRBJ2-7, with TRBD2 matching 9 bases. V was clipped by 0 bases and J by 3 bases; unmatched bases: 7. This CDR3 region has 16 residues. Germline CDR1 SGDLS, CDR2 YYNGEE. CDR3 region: CASSVASSSGIYEQYF. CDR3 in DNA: TGTGCCAGCAGCGTAGCTTCCTCTAGCGGGATCTACGAGCAGTACTTC.

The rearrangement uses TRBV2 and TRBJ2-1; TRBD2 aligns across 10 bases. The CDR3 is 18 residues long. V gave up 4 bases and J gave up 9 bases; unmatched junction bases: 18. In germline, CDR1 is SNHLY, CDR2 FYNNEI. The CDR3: CASSAMGIGLAAGGEQFF. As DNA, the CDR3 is TGTGCCAGCAGTGCAATGGGAATCGGACTAGCGGCGGGGGGTGAGCAGTTCTTC.

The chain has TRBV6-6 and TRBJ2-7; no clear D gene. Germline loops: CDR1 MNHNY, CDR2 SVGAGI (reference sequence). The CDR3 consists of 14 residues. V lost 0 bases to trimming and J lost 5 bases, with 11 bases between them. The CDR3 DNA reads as TGTGCCAGCAGTTACTCTCCTAGTTCCCACGAGCAGTACTTC. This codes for CASSYSPSSHEQYF.

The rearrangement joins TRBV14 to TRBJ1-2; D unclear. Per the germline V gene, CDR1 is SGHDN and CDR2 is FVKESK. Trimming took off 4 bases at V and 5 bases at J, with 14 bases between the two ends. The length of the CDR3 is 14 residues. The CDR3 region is CASSRRLGGYGYTF. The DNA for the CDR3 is TGTGCCAGCAGCCGACGACTAGGCGGATATGGCTACACCTTC.

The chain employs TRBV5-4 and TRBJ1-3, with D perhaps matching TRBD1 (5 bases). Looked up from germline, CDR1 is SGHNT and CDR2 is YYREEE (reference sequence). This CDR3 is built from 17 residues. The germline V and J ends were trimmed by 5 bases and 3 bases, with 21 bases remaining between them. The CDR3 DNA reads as TGTGCCAGCAGTTACACCCACGACAGTCGCGGTGGAAACACCATATATTTT. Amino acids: CASSYTHDSRGGNTIYF.

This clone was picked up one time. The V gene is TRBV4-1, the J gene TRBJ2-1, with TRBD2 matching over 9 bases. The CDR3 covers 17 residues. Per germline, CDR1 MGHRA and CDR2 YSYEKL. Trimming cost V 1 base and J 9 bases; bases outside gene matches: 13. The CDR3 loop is CASSQVAGGPQLSEQFF. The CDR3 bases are TGCGCCAGCAGCCAAGTGGCGGGGGGGCCTCAGCTGAGTGAGCAGTTCTTC.

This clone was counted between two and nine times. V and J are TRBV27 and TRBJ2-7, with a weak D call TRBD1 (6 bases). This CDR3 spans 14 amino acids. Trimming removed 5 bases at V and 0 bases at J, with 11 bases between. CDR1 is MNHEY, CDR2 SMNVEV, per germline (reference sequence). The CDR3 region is CASSENRVSYEQYF. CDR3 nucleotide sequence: TGTGCCAGCAGTGAAAACAGGGTCTCCTACGAGCAGTACTTC.

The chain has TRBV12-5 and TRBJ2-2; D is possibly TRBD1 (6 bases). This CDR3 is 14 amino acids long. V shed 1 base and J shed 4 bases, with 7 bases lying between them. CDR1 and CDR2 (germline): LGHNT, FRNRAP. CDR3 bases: TGTGCTAGTGGTTTGGGGGACATCACCGGGGAGCTGTTTTTT. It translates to CASGLGDITGELFF.

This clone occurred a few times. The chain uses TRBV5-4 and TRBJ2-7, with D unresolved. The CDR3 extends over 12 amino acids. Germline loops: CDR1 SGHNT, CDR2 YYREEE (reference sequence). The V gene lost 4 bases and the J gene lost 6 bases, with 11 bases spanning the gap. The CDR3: CASSLPVSEQYF. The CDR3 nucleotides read TGTGCCAGCAGCCTCCCCGTGAGCGAGCAGTACTTC. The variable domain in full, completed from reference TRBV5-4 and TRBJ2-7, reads ETGVTQSPTHLIKTRGQQVTLRCSSQSGHNTVSWYQQALGQGPQFIFQYYREEENGRGNFPPRFSGLQFPNYSSELNVNALELDDSALYLCASSLPVSEQYFGPGTRLTVT.

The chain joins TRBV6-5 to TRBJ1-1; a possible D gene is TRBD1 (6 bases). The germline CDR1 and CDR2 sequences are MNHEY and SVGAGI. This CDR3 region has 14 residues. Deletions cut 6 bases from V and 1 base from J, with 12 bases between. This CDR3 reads CASRRAGENTEAFF. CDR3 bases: TGTGCCAGCAGGAGGGCAGGGGAGAACACTGAAGCTTTCTTT.